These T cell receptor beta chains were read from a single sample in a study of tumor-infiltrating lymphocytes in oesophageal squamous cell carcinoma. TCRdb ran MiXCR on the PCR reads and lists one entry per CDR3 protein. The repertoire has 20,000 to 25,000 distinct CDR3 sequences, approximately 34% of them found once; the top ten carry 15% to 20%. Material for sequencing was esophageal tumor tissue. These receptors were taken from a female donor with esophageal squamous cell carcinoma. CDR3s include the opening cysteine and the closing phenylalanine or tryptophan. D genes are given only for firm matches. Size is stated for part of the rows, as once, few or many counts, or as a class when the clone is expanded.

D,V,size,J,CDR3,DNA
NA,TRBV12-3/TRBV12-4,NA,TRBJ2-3,CASSFDSRADTQYF,TGTGCCAGCAGTTTCGACTCGCGAGCAGATACGCAGTATTTT
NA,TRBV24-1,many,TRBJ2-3,CATSDLGVDTQYF,TGTGCCACCAGTGATTTGGGGGTGGATACGCAGTATTTT
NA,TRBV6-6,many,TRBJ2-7,CASSYSSGAISYEQYF,TGTGCCAGCAGTTACTCCTCGGGGGCAATATCCTACGAGCAGTACTTC
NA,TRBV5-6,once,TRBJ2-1,CASSFEYLDYNEQFF,TGTGCCAGCAGCTTTGAGTACCTGGACTACAATGAGCAGTTCTTC
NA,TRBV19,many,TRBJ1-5,CASSTNSNQPQHF,TGTGCCAGTAGTACCAATAGCAATCAGCCCCAGCATTTT
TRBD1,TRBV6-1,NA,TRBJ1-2,CASSKTGAWGYTF,TGTGCCAGCAGTAAGACAGGGGCTTGGGGCTACACCTTC
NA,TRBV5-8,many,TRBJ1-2,CASSLVSGKHYGYTF,TGTGCCAGCAGCTTGGTGTCTGGCAAGCACTATGGCTACACCTTC
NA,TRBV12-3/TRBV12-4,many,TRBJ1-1,CASSSLMNTEAFF,TGTGCCAGCAGTTCTTTGATGAACACTGAAGCTTTCTTT
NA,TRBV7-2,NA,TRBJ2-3,CASSFRAKRVFF,TGTGCCAGCAGCTTTCGGGCCAAGAGGGTATTCTTC
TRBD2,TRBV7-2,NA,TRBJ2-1,CASSTGLDYEQFF,TGTGCCAGCAGCACCGGACTAGACTATGAGCAGTTCTTC
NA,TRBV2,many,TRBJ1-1,CASTLTMNTEAFF,TGTGCCAGCACCCTGACCATGAACACTGAAGCTTTCTTT